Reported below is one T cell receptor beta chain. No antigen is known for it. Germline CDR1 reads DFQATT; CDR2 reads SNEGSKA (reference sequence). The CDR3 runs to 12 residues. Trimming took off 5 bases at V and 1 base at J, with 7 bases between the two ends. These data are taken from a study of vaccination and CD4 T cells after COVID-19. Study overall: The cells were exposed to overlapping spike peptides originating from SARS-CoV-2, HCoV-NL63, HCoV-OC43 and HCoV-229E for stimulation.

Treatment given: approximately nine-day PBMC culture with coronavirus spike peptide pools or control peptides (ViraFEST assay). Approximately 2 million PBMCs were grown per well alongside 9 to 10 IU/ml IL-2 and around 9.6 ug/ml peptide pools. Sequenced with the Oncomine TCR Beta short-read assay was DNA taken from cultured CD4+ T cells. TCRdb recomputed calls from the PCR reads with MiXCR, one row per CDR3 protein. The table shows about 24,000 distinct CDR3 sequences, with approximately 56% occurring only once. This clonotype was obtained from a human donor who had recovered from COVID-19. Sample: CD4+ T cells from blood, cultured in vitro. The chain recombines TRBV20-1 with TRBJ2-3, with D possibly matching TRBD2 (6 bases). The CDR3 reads CSAQRGTDTQYF. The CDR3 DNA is TGCAGTGCTCAGCGGGGCACAGATACGCAGTATTTT.